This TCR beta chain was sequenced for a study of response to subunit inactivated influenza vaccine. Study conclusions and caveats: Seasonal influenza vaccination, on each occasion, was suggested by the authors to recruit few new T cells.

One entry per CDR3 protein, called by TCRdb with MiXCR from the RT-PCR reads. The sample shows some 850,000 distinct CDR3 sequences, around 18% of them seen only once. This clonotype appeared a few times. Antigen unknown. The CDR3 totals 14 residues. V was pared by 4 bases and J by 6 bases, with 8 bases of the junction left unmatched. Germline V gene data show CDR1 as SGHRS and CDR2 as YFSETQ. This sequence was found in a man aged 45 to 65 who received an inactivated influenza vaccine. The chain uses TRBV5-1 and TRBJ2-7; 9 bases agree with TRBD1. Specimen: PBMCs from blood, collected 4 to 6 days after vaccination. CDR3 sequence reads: CASSPWDRDGEQYF. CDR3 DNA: TGCGCCAGCAGCCCCTGGGACAGGGACGGCGAGCAGTACTTC.